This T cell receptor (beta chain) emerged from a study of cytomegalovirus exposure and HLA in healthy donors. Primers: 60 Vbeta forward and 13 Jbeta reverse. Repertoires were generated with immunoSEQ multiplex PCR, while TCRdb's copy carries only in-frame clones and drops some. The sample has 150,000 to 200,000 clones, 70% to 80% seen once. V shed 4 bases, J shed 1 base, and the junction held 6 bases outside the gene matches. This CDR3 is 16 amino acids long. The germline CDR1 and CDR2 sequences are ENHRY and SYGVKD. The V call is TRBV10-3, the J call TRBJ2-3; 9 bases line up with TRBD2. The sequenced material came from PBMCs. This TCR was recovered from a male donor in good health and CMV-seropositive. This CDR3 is CAISGIAGARTDTQYF. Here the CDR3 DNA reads TGTGCCATCAGTGGTATAGCGGGGGCGCGCACAGATACGCAGTATTTT.